A single sample is the source of the 25 T cell receptor beta chains below, sequenced in a study of shared clonotypes between healthy human individuals. In the naive CD8 group, cells lacked CD45RO and were positively selected for CCR7, so terminally differentiated effector memory CD45RA+ cells were left out. The protocol was immunoSEQ multiplex PCR, while the TCRdb copy is restricted to in-frame clones and leaves out a portion. The sample consists of around 2.1 million clones, 85% to 95% of them appearing once. The material sequenced was naive CD8+ T cells from PBMCs. The receptors stem from a man between 18 and 29 years old in good health. Some clones in this sample may be carry-over from other donors' samples.

The chain employs TRBV9 and TRBJ2-5, with 8 nucleotides matching TRBD2. The CDR3 covers 17 residues. The ends lost 0 bases at V and 9 bases at J; junction bases unmatched: 16. Germline V gives CDR1 SGDLS, CDR2 YYNGEE. Here the CDR3 DNA reads TGTGCCAGCAGCGTAGTACGGGGACTAGTGCCATTTTTGTCCCAGTACTTC. This gives the protein CASSVVRGLVPFLSQYF.

The rearrangement uses TRBV28 and TRBJ2-5; tentatively, D is TRBD1 (6 bases). Looked up from germline, CDR1 is MDHEN and CDR2 is SYDVKM. V gave up 7 bases and J gave up 5 bases, with 14 bases separating them. CDR3 length: 13 residues. In DNA form, the CDR3 reads TGTGCCAGCAAGGGGGACGGGGAGGAGACCCAGTACTTC. Translating it yields CASKGDGEETQYF.

The gene calls are TRBV7-2 and TRBJ2-7; no reliable D call. Germline values: CDR1 SGHTA, CDR2 FQGNSA. Trimming removed 4 bases from V and 2 bases from J, with 3 bases in between. The CDR3 is 11 residues long. CDR3 DNA: TGTGCCAGCAGCTACGCCTACGAGCAGTACTTC. Its translation: CASSYAYEQYF.

The chain carries TRBV4-3 and TRBJ2-3; TRBD2 matches 10 bases. Germline V lookup: CDR1 LGHNA, CDR2 YSLEER. V trimming: 2 bases; J trimming: 6 bases; junction bases outside the gene matches: 8. CDR3 size: 16 residues. The chain's CDR3 is CASSQLSGREWDTQYF. The CDR3 DNA is TGCGCCAGCAGCCAATTAAGCGGGAGGGAATGGGATACGCAGTATTTT.

CDR3 region: CASSLLEGAYEQYF. The CDR3 DNA reads as TGTGCCAGCAGTTTGTTGGAGGGAGCCTACGAGCAGTACTTC. The J gene is TRBJ2-7, the V gene TRBV27; D might be TRBD2 (6 bases). The CDR3 length is 14 residues. Germline V gives CDR1 MNHEY, CDR2 SMNVEV (reference sequence). Between the trimmed V and J ends, which lost 3 bases and 2 bases, there was a span of 11 bases.

The chain carries TRBV15 and TRBJ2-7; D ambiguous. CDR1 and CDR2 from the germline V gene are LNHNV and YYDKDF (reference sequence). The CDR3 is made up of 14 amino acids. Trimming shortened V by 0 bases and J by 1 base, and 7 bases separated the two germline ends. The CDR3 reads CATSRDPESYEQYF. The CDR3 DNA reads TGTGCCACCAGCAGAGATCCGGAGTCCTACGAGCAGTACTTC.

V and J are TRBV7-9 and TRBJ2-3; D call uncertain. Per the germline V gene, CDR1 is SEHNR and CDR2 is FQNEAQ (reference sequence). This CDR3 is built from 16 residues. Trimming left V 1 base short and J 4 bases short, with 15 bases between. The CDR3 loop is CASSLGARVKADTQYF. The CDR3 DNA is TGTGCCAGCAGCTTAGGGGCCCGGGTGAAGGCAGATACGCAGTATTTT.

V gene TRBV7-9 combines with J gene TRBJ1-1; a possible D gene is TRBD1 (6 bases). The CDR3 is 17 amino acids. V was pared by 5 bases and J by 1 base, with 20 bases between. CDR1 SEHNR and CDR2 FQNEAQ come from the germline V gene (reference sequence). CDR3 nucleotides: TGTGCCAGCAGCCCAGTGGGGGGACAAGACCCGAACACTGAAGCTTTCTTT. Its translation is CASSPVGGQDPNTEAFF.

The V call is TRBV7-2, the J call TRBJ2-7, with TRBD2 matching 7 bases. The length of the CDR3 is 16 residues. Germline-derived CDR1 and CDR2 are SGHTA and FQGNSA. With 2 bases clipped from V and 6 bases from J, the junction kept 13 bases outside the gene matches. The CDR3 DNA follows: TGTGCCAGCAGCTTAATGTACGGATGGTCGGGGGGCGAGCAGTACTTC. Its translation: CASSLMYGWSGGEQYF.

The chain combines TRBV11-2 with TRBJ2-1; 9 positions agree with TRBD2. CDR3 length equals 16 residues. Germline V lookup: CDR1 SGHAT, CDR2 FQNNGV. The V and J ends lost 5 bases and 7 bases, in that order; junction bases with no gene match: 12. The CDR3: CASSPGGGSGRNEQFF. For the CDR3, the DNA is TGTGCCAGCAGCCCCGGGGGTGGTAGCGGGAGAAATGAGCAGTTCTTC.

The chain couples TRBV27 to TRBJ2-3; TRBD1 might be the D (6 bases). The V end lost 5 bases, the J end lost 2 bases, and 20 bases lay between the germline ends. Germline V gene data show CDR1 as MNHEY and CDR2 as SMNVEV (reference sequence). CDR3 length: 17 amino acids. CDR3: CASSTRAGATLTDTQYF. The CDR3, as DNA: TGTGCCAGCAGTACCCGTGCAGGGGCTACTCTCACAGATACGCAGTATTTT.

This clone was picked up one time. CDR3 sequence: CASSGGTKGEQFF. CDR3 sequence (DNA): TGTGCCAGCAGCGGGGGGACTAAAGGTGAGCAGTTCTTC. This chain uses TRBV7-3 with TRBJ2-1, with 7 bases identical to TRBD2. The CDR3 is 13 residues long. CDR1 SGHTA and CDR2 FQGTGA come from the germline V gene. V trimming: 5 bases; J trimming: 9 bases; junction bases outside the gene matches: 7.

The chain has TRBV27 and TRBJ2-5; D may be TRBD1 or TRBD2 (5 bases each). The V gene lost 3 bases and the J gene lost 0 bases, with 8 bases spanning the gap. Germline V CDR1 and CDR2: MNHEY, SMNVEV (reference sequence). This CDR3 has 14 amino acids. The CDR3 DNA sequence: TGTGCCAGCAGTTTGTCGGGGCACCAAGAGACCCAGTACTTC. As protein: CASSLSGHQETQYF.

This clone was seen a handful of times. This chain connects TRBV7-9 to TRBJ2-7, with 8 bases identical to TRBD1. The germline CDR1 and CDR2 sequences are SEHNR and FQNEAQ (reference sequence). With V trimmed by 4 bases and J by 5 bases, 1 base remained unmatched. This CDR3 is 12 amino acids long. The DNA for the CDR3 is TGTGCCAGCAGCTGGACAGGGAACGAGCAGTACTTC. Translating it yields CASSWTGNEQYF.

The V gene is TRBV11-2, the J gene TRBJ1-1; tentatively, D is TRBD1 (5 bases). The CDR3 loop spans 16 amino acids. Per germline, CDR1 SGHAT and CDR2 FQNNGV. Trimming took off 2 bases at V and 5 bases at J, with 18 bases between the two ends. The CDR3 bases are TGTGCCAGCAGCTTAACGGGCAGGGTTCTAGGGACTGAAGCTTTCTTT. Translated, it gives CASSLTGRVLGTEAFF.

This clone appeared a few times. CDR3 sequence: CAWSEGRIATGELFF. In nucleotides, the CDR3 is TGTGCCTGGAGTGAGGGTCGCATTGCGACCGGGGAGCTGTTTTTT. The V call is TRBV30, the J call TRBJ2-2, with D uncertain. CDR1 is GTSNPN and CDR2 is SVGIG in the germline V gene (reference sequence). The germline V and J ends were trimmed by 1 base and 5 bases, with 14 bases remaining between them. The length of the CDR3 is 15 residues.

As regards this clone: This specimen includes other DNA sequences encoding the same CDR3. The J gene is TRBJ2-1, the V gene TRBV27; TRBD2 aligns across 10 bases. The germline V gene encodes CDR1 MNHEY and CDR2 SMNVEV (reference sequence). V gave up 8 bases and J gave up 4 bases; unmatched junction bases: 5. CDR3 length: 14 residues. The CDR3 DNA reads as TGTGCCAGCGGGCTAGCGGGAGCGTACAATGAGCAGTTCTTC. Translation: CASGLAGAYNEQFF.

The gene calls are TRBV28 and TRBJ2-7; no reliable D call. This CDR3 comprises 14 residues. Per the germline V gene, CDR1 is MDHEN and CDR2 is SYDVKM. V was shortened by 3 bases and J by 6 bases, with 15 bases between the two germline ends. The CDR3 nucleotides read TGTGCCAGCAGTTTTGCCCCCACTCGTCGCGAGCAGTACTTC. This gives the protein CASSFAPTRREQYF. Filled out from reference TRBV28 and TRBJ2-7, the complete variable domain reads DVKVTQSSRYLVKRTGEKVFLECVQDMDHENMFWYRQDPGLGLRLIYFSYDVKMKEKGDIPEGYSVSREKKERFSLILESASTNQTSMYLCASSFAPTRREQYFGPGTRLTVT.

The chain combines TRBV19 with TRBJ2-7; 7 bases are shared with TRBD2. V shed 4 bases, J shed 0 bases, and the junction held 6 bases outside the gene matches. Germline V gene data show CDR1 as LNHDA and CDR2 as SQIVND (reference sequence). The CDR3 has 15 residues. The CDR3 is CASSRLAEVSYEQYF. CDR3 bases: TGTGCCAGTAGTAGGCTAGCGGAGGTCTCCTACGAGCAGTACTTC.

The rearrangement uses TRBV7-9 and TRBJ2-7; D perhaps matches TRBD1 (6 bases). Germline V gives CDR1 SEHNR, CDR2 FQNEAQ (reference sequence). The length of the CDR3 is 17 residues. V dropped 3 bases and J dropped 1 base, with 19 bases sitting between them. The CDR3 sequence: CASSLGAGGAESYEQYF. CDR3 DNA sequence: TGTGCCAGCAGCTTGGGGGCAGGTGGAGCGGAGTCCTACGAGCAGTACTTC.

This clone appeared once. The chain recombines TRBV5-6 with TRBJ1-3, with no clear D. This CDR3 has 15 amino acids. Germline V CDR1 and CDR2: SGHDT, YYEEEE. V shed 4 bases and J shed 0 bases, with 11 bases lying between them. The CDR3 region has the DNA TGTGCCAGCAGCCCGCCCCTCAGCTCTGGAAACACCATATATTTT. Translated, it gives CASSPPLSSGNTIYF.

The rearrangement joins TRBV30 to TRBJ1-2; D not resolved. Germline assignment: CDR1 GTSNPN and CDR2 SVGIG (reference sequence). Trimming took off 5 bases at V and 0 bases at J, with 16 bases between the two ends. The CDR3 consists of 15 residues. The CDR3 here is CAWGRQVKANYGYTF. The CDR3 bases are TGTGCCTGGGGACGGCAGGTAAAAGCTAACTATGGCTACACCTTC.

This rearrangement joins TRBV5-4 to TRBJ2-7, with a tentative D call TRBD2 (5 bases). CDR1 and CDR2 from the germline V gene are SGHNT and YYREEE (reference sequence). Deletions cut 4 bases from V and 12 bases from J, with 20 bases between. This CDR3 spans 13 amino acids. CDR3 sequence (DNA): TGTGCCAGCAGCCCAGGTACCGGTCCGGGATGGTACTTC. This codes for CASSPGTGPGWYF.

This chain uses TRBV28 with TRBJ2-7, with TRBD1 identical over 8 bases. The CDR3 length is 12 residues. The ends lost 3 bases at V and 11 bases at J; junction bases unmatched: 6. The germline CDR1 and CDR2 sequences are MDHEN and SYDVKM. The CDR3 sequence: CASSFPPGQEYF. The CDR3 DNA reads TGTGCCAGCAGTTTCCCCCCGGGACAGGAGTACTTC. The complete variable domain, with remaining parts taken from reference TRBV28 and TRBJ2-7, reads DVKVTQSSRYLVKRTGEKVFLECVQDMDHENMFWYRQDPGLGLRLIYFSYDVKMKEKGDIPEGYSVSREKKERFSLILESASTNQTSMYLCASSFPPGQEYFGPGTRLTVT.

This clone was seen a single time. Distinct nucleotide sequences in the sample also encode this CDR3. This chain uses TRBV27 with TRBJ2-3; a possible D gene is TRBD1 (6 bases). The ends were cut back, 3 bases at V and 6 bases at J, with 10 bases in the middle. Per germline, CDR1 MNHEY and CDR2 SMNVEV (reference sequence). The CDR3 has 13 amino acids. The chain's CDR3 is CASSLYRADTQYF. CDR3 in DNA: TGTGCCAGCAGTTTGTACAGGGCCGATACGCAGTATTTT.